This record covers a single TCR beta chain. The data were obtained in a study of PD-L1 blockade in urothelial cancer. Study-level information: Men with urothelial cancer arising in the bladder made up twenty-five of 29 patients. Patients' histories included 0 to 3 prior chemotherapy regimens.

Trimming took 0 bases from V and 7 from J, leaving 23 bases between them. The CDR3 length is 17 residues. Germline V gene lookup returns CDR1 SGHRS and CDR2 YFSETQ. Assay: immunoSEQ multiplex PCR; the TCRdb copy retains only in-frame clones and omits some. In the table there are tens of thousands of clones, around nine tenths of which are singletons. Sequencing used PBMCs, obtained around atezolizumab (anti-PD-L1) treatment. The source of this sequence is a man aged 45-60 years with urothelial cancer. The V and J genes are TRBV5-1 and TRBJ2-7, with D perhaps matching TRBD2 (5 bases). CDR3 sequence reads: CASSLDPYTRGLREQYF. As DNA, the CDR3 is TGCGCCAGCAGCTTGGACCCCTACACCCGAGGGCTACGGGAGCAGTACTTC. The full variable domain, its missing parts supplied by reference TRBV5-1 and TRBJ2-7, is KAGVTQTPRYLIKTRGQQVTLSCSPISGHRSVSWYQQTPGQGLQFLFEYFSETQRNKGNFPGRFSGRQFSNSRSEMNVSTLELGDSALYLCASSLDPYTRGLREQYFGPGTRLTVT.